This entry lists 31 T cell receptor beta chains sequenced from one sample in a study of identical twins (dated by TCRdb to about 2016). The library was made by 5' RACE. The sequencing machine was an Illumina HiSeq 2000. Clones were called with MiXCR by TCRdb after fastp trimmed the public reads at Q25, and only in-frame beta chains were retained. All rows with the same CDR3 protein become a single entry with the most common DNA and genes. Recorded for this sample are about 480,000 distinct CDR3 sequences; approximately 15% of them occurred a single time. 0.5% to 0.65% of the sample belongs to the ten largest clones. This sample was also put to use in a study of yellow fever vaccine responses in identical twins.

The material sequenced was CD4+ T cells sorted from blood. Receptors were obtained from a woman aged 18-29 years in good health.

This rearrangement joins TRBV20-1 to TRBJ2-5; 8 bases agree with TRBD2. After removal of 2 bases from V and 4 bases from J, the junction contained 3 bases not matched to a gene. The CDR3 is made up of 13 amino acids. Germline CDR1 DFQATT, CDR2 SNEGSKA (reference sequence). The CDR3 reads CSARKAGGETQYF. Written as DNA, the CDR3 is TGCAGTGCTAGAAAGGCGGGGGGAGAGACCCAGTACTTC.

This clonotype was recorded many times. The chain has TRBV12-3 or TRBV12-4 and TRBJ2-7; weak D call: TRBD1 (5 bases). The CDR3 consists of 13 residues. V shed 5 bases and J shed 0 bases, with 8 bases lying between them. CDR3 amino acids: CASSLTVSYEQYF. The DNA for the CDR3 is TGTGCCAGCAGTCTGACAGTCTCCTACGAGCAGTACTTC.

The J gene is TRBJ2-7, the V gene TRBV4-1; 10 nucleotides agree with TRBD2. This CDR3 contains 15 residues. CDR1 MGHRA and CDR2 YSYEKL come from the germline V gene. V trimming: 3 bases; J trimming: 3 bases; junction bases outside the gene matches: 5. The DNA for the CDR3 is TGCGCCAGCAGCCAGTCCGGGACTAGCGACTACGAGCAGTACTTC. It yields the protein CASSQSGTSDYEQYF.

In its sample, this clonotype was seen a few times. The V gene is TRBV28, the J gene TRBJ2-1, with TRBD2 matching over 9 bases. This CDR3 has 20 residues. Germline-derived CDR1 and CDR2 are MDHEN and SYDVKM. V was pared by 5 bases and J by 0 bases, with 17 bases of the junction left unmatched. In nucleotides, the CDR3 is TGTGCCAGCAGTCCTGACGGACTAGCGACACATTGGAGCTCCTACAATGAGCAGTTCTTC. Encoded protein: CASSPDGLATHWSSYNEQFF.

The J gene is TRBJ2-7, the V gene TRBV11-2; 14 positions agree with TRBD2. CDR3 length equals 20 residues. Trimming cost V 1 base and J 2 bases; bases outside gene matches: 13. Looked up from germline, CDR1 is SGHAT and CDR2 is FQNNGV. CDR3 bases: TGTGCCAGCAGCTTAGTAGTGGGAGTGGGGACTAGCGGGAGCCCCTACGAGCAGTACTTC. This codes for CASSLVVGVGTSGSPYEQYF.

Only a few counts were recorded for this clonotype. V gene TRBV18 combines with J gene TRBJ2-7; no reliable D call. V lost 3 bases and J lost 5, with 11 bases in between. Germline CDR1 and CDR2: KGHSH and LQKENI. The CDR3 covers 13 residues. This chain's CDR3 is CASSPRPDDEQYF. CDR3 DNA: TGTGCCAGCTCACCGAGGCCGGATGACGAGCAGTACTTC.

The J gene is TRBJ2-1, the V gene TRBV9; tentative D call: TRBD2 (7 bases). This CDR3 is built from 16 residues. V was shortened by 3 bases and J by 3 bases, with 16 bases between the two germline ends. Per the germline V gene, CDR1 is SGDLS and CDR2 is YYNGEE. The CDR3 is CASSAGAGDYYNEQFF. In nucleotides, the CDR3 is TGTGCCAGCAGCGCGGGGGCGGGGGATTACTACAATGAGCAGTTCTTC.

V gene TRBV7-2 combines with J gene TRBJ2-7; 7 bases agree with TRBD2. Trimming at V came to 4 bases and at J to 0 bases, leaving 6 bases not matched to a gene. The CDR3 consists of 15 residues. CDR1 and CDR2 from the germline V gene are SGHTA and FQGNSA. As DNA, the CDR3 is TGTGCCAGCAGCTCGATGGGAGGGGTCTCCTACGAGCAGTACTTC. Translating it yields CASSSMGGVSYEQYF.

The chain carries TRBV10-1 and TRBJ2-7, with 10 bases that match TRBD2. CDR1 WNHNN and CDR2 SYGVQD come from the germline V gene (reference sequence). Trimming removed 5 bases from V and 5 bases from J; junction bases left unmatched: 9. This CDR3 spans 15 amino acids. The DNA for the CDR3 is TGCGCCAGCAGTCCTAGCGGGAGTTGGGCCCACGAGCAGTACTTC. This translates into CASSPSGSWAHEQYF.

This clonotype came up a few times. A read error may be the cause here, since a much bigger clone is one base away. This rearrangement joins TRBV20-1 to TRBJ2-5, with D possibly TRBD2 on 6 matching bases. V was pared by 0 bases and J by 5 bases, with 7 bases between. The CDR3 is 12 amino acids. Per germline, CDR1 DFQATT and CDR2 SNEGSKA (reference sequence). This chain's CDR3 is CSARDGGETQYF. DNA for the CDR3: TGCAGTGCTAGAGATGGGGGGGAGACCCAGTACTTC.

This chain uses TRBV5-1 with TRBJ1-1; TRBD1 matches 8 bases. The CDR3 spans 15 residues. The ends lost 4 bases at V and 0 bases at J; junction bases unmatched: 5. Germline V gene sequence: CDR1 SGHRS, CDR2 YFSETQ. CDR3 nucleotides: TGCGCCAGCAGCAAGTGGACAGGGATGAACACTGAAGCTTTCTTT. Protein: CASSKWTGMNTEAFF.

In its sample, this clonotype was seen a few times. Written as DNA, the CDR3 is TGTGCCAGCAGCCTTACCCCTAGCGGCAAAGAGACCCAGTACTTC. Translated: CASSLTPSGKETQYF. The chain carries TRBV6-1 and TRBJ2-5; 7 bases line up with TRBD2. There are 15 residues in the CDR3. Germline loops: CDR1 MNHNS, CDR2 SASEGT. V shed 6 bases, J shed 3 bases, and the junction held 10 bases outside the gene matches.

The chain carries TRBV7-2 and TRBJ1-4, with a weak D call TRBD1 (5 bases). The V end was cut by 4 bases, the J end by 0 bases, with 9 bases between. The length of the CDR3 is 15 residues. Germline V gene lookup returns CDR1 SGHTA and CDR2 FQGNSA. CDR3 DNA: TGTGCCAGCAGCTCCTTACAGGCAACTAATGAAAAACTGTTTTTT. Encoded protein: CASSSLQATNEKLFF.

Ten or more counts support this clonotype. The J gene is TRBJ1-4, the V gene TRBV27; D gene ambiguous. CDR1 MNHEY and CDR2 SMNVEV come from the germline V gene (reference sequence). This CDR3 spans 13 amino acids. The ends were cut back, 6 bases at V and 7 bases at J, with 12 bases in the middle. CDR3 region: CASSLLEGEKLFF. Written as DNA, the CDR3 is TGTGCCAGCAGCCTTTTAGAGGGTGAAAAACTGTTTTTT. Supplemented by reference TRBV27 and TRBJ1-4, the full variable domain reads EAQVTQNPRYLITVTGKKLTVTCSQNMNHEYMSWYRQDPGLGLRQIYYSMNVEVTDKGDVPEGYKVSRKEKRNFPLILESPSPNQTSLYFCASSLLEGEKLFFGSGTQLSVL.

This clonotype has just a few counts. This chain connects TRBV10-3 to TRBJ1-6; 8 bases map to TRBD1. This CDR3 contains 14 residues. Per the germline V gene, CDR1 is ENHRY and CDR2 is SYGVKD. The junction had 2 bases not matched to a gene; V was cut back by 4 bases and J by 6 bases. CDR3 residues: CAISGDRSNSPLHF. Written as DNA, the CDR3 is TGTGCCATCAGTGGGGACAGGTCTAATTCACCCCTCCACTTT.

The rearrangement uses TRBV6-1 and TRBJ1-4, with D unresolved. V was trimmed by 6 bases and J by 6 bases, leaving 14 bases between them. The CDR3 contains 14 residues. Germline-derived CDR1 and CDR2 are MNHNS and SASEGT. CDR3 sequence reads: CASSPSTGHEKLFF. The CDR3 DNA is TGTGCCAGCAGCCCTTCGACCGGCCATGAAAAACTGTTTTTT.

V is TRBV4-2 and J is TRBJ1-2; TRBD1 aligns across 7 bases. Germline CDR1 reads LGHNA; CDR2 reads YNFKEQ. The CDR3 covers 14 residues. J was trimmed by 8 bases and V by 1 base; bases with no gene match: 7. CDR3 in DNA: TGTGCCAGCAGCCAAGTCGTAGGGGGCTCAGGCTACACCTTC. Its translation: CASSQVVGGSGYTF.

Points on this clonotype: Being one base from a much bigger clone, this may be a read error. Because it lacks the conserved phenylalanine or tryptophan at the end, this CDR3 is likely a read error. This sequence joins TRBV11-2 and TRBJ2-5; 10 positions match TRBD2. The germline V gene has CDR1 SGHAT and CDR2 FQNNGV. Trimming at V came to 1 base and at J to 4 bases, leaving 3 bases not matched to a gene. The CDR3 loop spans 15 amino acids. Written as DNA, the CDR3 is TGTGCCAGCAGCTTAGCTAGCGGGAGCAGAGAGACCCAGTACTAC. Protein: CASSLASGSRETQYY.

This clonotype came up a few times. The chain is built from TRBV5-1 and TRBJ1-1; 8 nucleotides agree with TRBD1. Germline V CDR1 and CDR2: SGHRS, YFSETQ. Losses at the gene ends were 6 bases for V and 1 base for J; bases not matched to a gene: 8. The CDR3 is 15 amino acids. CDR3 nucleotide sequence: TGCGCCAGCAAAGCTTCAGGGGGCGGGAACACTGAAGCTTTCTTT. This gives the protein CASKASGGGNTEAFF.

This clonotype occurred a few times. The chain combines TRBV5-1 with TRBJ2-7; D may match TRBD1 or TRBD2 (5 bases each). Germline V gives CDR1 SGHRS, CDR2 YFSETQ. The CDR3 is 16 residues long. V lost 3 bases and J lost 2, with 18 bases in between. The CDR3, as DNA: TGCGCCAGCAGCTCCGACCCCGGGACGGTAACCTACGAGCAGTACTTC. Translating gives CASSSDPGTVTYEQYF.

V gene TRBV7-9 combines with J gene TRBJ1-2, with TRBD1 matching 10 bases. Germline values: CDR1 SEHNR, CDR2 FQNEAQ (reference sequence). V dropped 1 base and J dropped 6; count of bases not matched to a gene: 5. CDR3 length equals 15 residues. For the CDR3, the DNA is TGTGCCAGCAGCTTAGTAGTGGGACAGGGGAATGGCTACACCTTC. Amino acids: CASSLVVGQGNGYTF.

In this sample, this clonotype turned up a few times. This chain joins TRBV6-5 and TRBJ2-1, with a weak D call TRBD2 (7 bases). The germline gives CDR1 MNHEY, CDR2 SVGAGI. The CDR3 extends over 19 amino acids. V dropped 0 bases and J dropped 4 bases, with 22 bases sitting between them. The DNA for the CDR3 is TGTGCCAGCAGTTACTCCGGTAGAGGCGGGGGCCGGCCATACAATGAGCAGTTCTTC. The encoded protein is CASSYSGRGGGRPYNEQFF.

This chain joins TRBV3-1 and TRBJ1-1; TRBD1 agrees at 8 bases. This CDR3 region has 17 residues. With V trimmed by 3 bases and J by 7 bases, 16 bases remained unmatched. Germline V CDR1 and CDR2: LGHDT, YNNKEL (reference sequence). The CDR3 DNA reads as TGTGCCAGCAGCCACAGGTCCGGGCGAGACAGGGGAGATGAAGCTTTCTTT. Translating gives CASSHRSGRDRGDEAFF.

The chain joins TRBV12-5 to TRBJ2-2; D is ambiguous. The ends were cut back, 0 bases at V and 4 bases at J, with 3 bases in the middle. CDR1 and CDR2 from the germline V gene are LGHNT and FRNRAP. The CDR3 spans 13 residues. The CDR3 DNA reads as TGTGCTAGTGGTTTGGTTGCCACCGGGGAGCTGTTTTTT. Protein: CASGLVATGELFF.

This clonotype was seen more than once but under ten times. The CDR3 DNA reads TGCGCCAGCAGCGGGGGACTAGCGGGGGGCACAGATACGCAGTATTTT. This codes for CASSGGLAGGTDTQYF. V is TRBV5-1 and J is TRBJ2-3, with 14 bases aligning to TRBD2. The trim removed 4 bases at V and 1 base at J, leaving 2 bases unmatched. Germline values: CDR1 SGHRS, CDR2 YFSETQ. The CDR3 sequence is 16 residues long.

This clonotype was seen a handful of times. The V and J genes are TRBV6-4 and TRBJ2-5, with 8 positions matching TRBD2. The CDR3 extends over 15 amino acids. Trimming took 8 bases from V and 4 from J; bases not matched to a gene: 12. The V gene's germline CDR1 is MRHNA and CDR2 SNTAGT. The CDR3 DNA is TGTGCCAGCGAAATACTAGCGGAGGAGGGAGAGACCCAGTACTTC. Translation gives CASEILAEEGETQYF.

DNA for the CDR3: TGCAGCGTTGAAGAACCCTTTAGCGGGGGGCAGTTCTTC. This gives the protein CSVEEPFSGGQFF. The gene calls are TRBV29-1 and TRBJ2-1; 9 bases align to TRBD2. Germline V gives CDR1 SQVTM, CDR2 ANQGSEA. Trimming took 0 bases from V and 12 from J; bases not matched to a gene: 6. This CDR3 comprises 13 residues.

V and J are TRBV20-1 and TRBJ1-1, with TRBD1 matching 8 bases. J was trimmed by 1 base and V by 6 bases; bases with no gene match: 7. CDR1 is DFQATT, CDR2 SNEGSKA, per germline (reference sequence). The CDR3 length is 14 residues. CDR3 sequence (DNA): TGCAGTGCGCCCCGGACAGGGAGGAACACTGAAGCTTTCTTT. It translates to CSAPRTGRNTEAFF.

This clonotype was counted many times. V is TRBV6-5 and J is TRBJ2-1; no clear D gene. The CDR3 covers 11 residues. V lost 2 bases to trimming and J lost 7 bases, with 3 bases between them. Germline CDR1 is MNHEY and CDR2 is SVGAGI. The CDR3 sequence is CASSYMNEQFF. The CDR3 region has the DNA TGTGCCAGCAGTTACATGAATGAGCAGTTCTTC.

This sequence joins TRBV12-3 or TRBV12-4 and TRBJ2-7; 10 positions match TRBD1. The CDR3 spans 15 residues. Trimming took 3 bases from V and 4 from J; bases not matched to a gene: 6. The CDR3 reads CASSFSRTGGYEQYF. The CDR3 DNA reads TGTGCCAGCAGTTTTTCTCGGACAGGGGGGTACGAGCAGTACTTC.

This clonotype has at least ten counts. This chain uses TRBV11-2 with TRBJ2-3; 11 bases match TRBD1. Germline V gene lookup returns CDR1 SGHAT and CDR2 FQNNGV. This CDR3 region has 17 residues. V shed 4 bases, J shed 2 bases, and the junction held 8 bases outside the gene matches. The DNA of the CDR3 is TGTGCCAGCAGCTCCGGACAGGGGGCTGGATCCACAGATACGCAGTATTTT. Its protein is CASSSGQGAGSTDTQYF.